Each of the 30 T cell receptor beta chains below was sequenced from the same sample in a study of cytomegalovirus exposure and HLA in healthy donors. 60 Vbeta and 13 Jbeta primers were used in PCR. Generated by immunoSEQ multiplex PCR, the TCRdb table keeps only in-frame clones and is missing some. The sample has about 130,000 clones, and its top ten clones hold 1.5% to 2%. The sequenced sample consisted of PBMCs. All receptors come from a woman aged 55-75 years in good health and CMV-seronegative.

The genes are TRBV28 and TRBJ1-2; D uncertain. V was pared by 1 base and J by 7 bases, with 16 bases between. Germline assignment: CDR1 MDHEN and CDR2 SYDVKM. The CDR3 extends over 15 amino acids. The chain's CDR3 is CASSLSQTKLGGYTF. CDR3 sequence (DNA): TGTGCCAGCAGTTTATCACAGACCAAATTAGGTGGCTACACCTTC.

The chain is built from TRBV20-1 and TRBJ2-5, with D unclear. The V gene lost 6 bases and the J gene lost 4 bases, with 9 bases spanning the gap. Per germline, CDR1 DFQATT and CDR2 SNEGSKA (reference sequence). The CDR3 runs 11 residues. The CDR3 region is CSAPGRETQYF. DNA for the CDR3: TGCAGTGCGCCAGGCCGAGAGACCCAGTACTTC.

The V call is TRBV29-1, the J call TRBJ2-5, with 8 bases lining up with TRBD1. The germline V gene encodes CDR1 SQVTM and CDR2 ANQGSEA. The CDR3 is 14 amino acids. Losses at the gene ends were 4 bases for V and 5 bases for J; bases not matched to a gene: 9. CDR3 amino acids: CSVGVAGGEETQYF. In DNA, the CDR3 is TGCAGCGTTGGAGTCGCAGGGGGCGAGGAGACCCAGTACTTC.

The rearrangement joins TRBV27 to TRBJ2-2, with 8 bases identical to TRBD1. Germline V CDR1 and CDR2: MNHEY, SMNVEV (reference sequence). V was clipped by 6 bases and J by 4 bases; unmatched bases: 7. The CDR3 totals 15 residues. CDR3 coding DNA: TGTGCCAGCAGCGGCGGCAGGGGGCGCACCGGGGAGCTGTTTTTT. As protein: CASSGGRGRTGELFF.

The chain combines TRBV2 with TRBJ1-6; no clear D gene. There are 15 residues in the CDR3. V lost 3 bases and J lost 4, with 10 bases in between. CDR1 and CDR2 (germline): SNHLY, FYNNEI. The CDR3 loop is CASSDNSKYNSPLHF. The CDR3 DNA sequence: TGTGCCAGCAGTGATAACAGCAAGTATAATTCACCCCTCCACTTT.

The rearrangement joins TRBV2 to TRBJ2-2; tentative D call: TRBD1 (5 bases). This CDR3 has 13 residues. Germline values: CDR1 SNHLY, CDR2 FYNNEI. The germline V and J ends were trimmed by 2 bases and 11 bases, with 12 bases remaining between them. The CDR3: CASSESGMEELFF. The CDR3 region has the DNA TGTGCCAGCAGTGAATCAGGGATGGAAGAGCTGTTTTTT.

The chain carries TRBV7-3 and TRBJ2-7, with TRBD1 matching 7 bases. CDR1 is SGHTA, CDR2 FQGTGA, per germline. V trimming: 5 bases; J trimming: 9 bases; junction bases outside the gene matches: 7. The CDR3 contains 12 residues. The CDR3 protein is CASSLQGPRQYF. The DNA for the CDR3 is TGTGCCAGCAGCCTACAGGGGCCGAGGCAGTACTTC.

The gene calls are TRBV6-1 and TRBJ1-6, with 7 bases lining up with TRBD1. Trimming removed 9 bases from V and 4 bases from J; junction bases left unmatched: 9. Germline loops: CDR1 MNHNS, CDR2 SASEGT. This CDR3 spans 15 amino acids. CDR3 amino acids: CASHPDRDYNSPLHF. The DNA of the CDR3 is TGTGCCAGTCATCCTGACAGGGATTATAATTCACCCCTCCACTTT.

This rearrangement joins TRBV4-2 to TRBJ2-2, with 12 bases lining up with TRBD2. The CDR3 covers 16 residues. The V gene end was trimmed by 0 bases and the J gene end by 6 bases; junction bases not matched to a gene: 2. CDR1 and CDR2 (germline): LGHNA, YNFKEQ. In DNA form, the CDR3 reads TGTGCCAGCAGCCAAGAGGCTAGCGGGAGGGCCGGGGAGCTGTTTTTT. Protein: CASSQEASGRAGELFF.

The chain links TRBV28 to TRBJ2-2, with 8 bases aligning to TRBD1. This CDR3 is 15 amino acids long. CDR1 and CDR2 (germline): MDHEN, SYDVKM. V gave up 3 bases and J gave up 6 bases; unmatched junction bases: 6. The CDR3 region has the DNA TGTGCCAGCAGTTTGGTAACAGGGGGTCCCGGGGAGCTGTTTTTT. It yields the protein CASSLVTGGPGELFF. Full variable domain (rest looked up from reference TRBV28 and TRBJ2-2): DVKVTQSSRYLVKRTGEKVFLECVQDMDHENMFWYRQDPGLGLRLIYFSYDVKMKEKGDIPEGYSVSREKKERFSLILESASTNQTSMYLCASSLVTGGPGELFFGEGSRLTVL.

The rearrangement links TRBV27 to TRBJ2-6; TRBD2 aligns across 8 bases. The CDR3 consists of 17 residues. With 3 bases clipped from V and 0 bases from J, the junction kept 4 bases outside the gene matches. Germline lookup yields CDR1 MNHEY and CDR2 SMNVEV (reference sequence). This CDR3 reads CASSLSSGSSGANVLTF. The CDR3 bases are TGTGCCAGCAGTTTGTCGAGCGGGAGCTCTGGGGCCAACGTCCTGACTTTC.

The J gene is TRBJ2-7, the V gene TRBV6-5, with a tentative D call TRBD1 (5 bases). The CDR3 loop spans 14 amino acids. The V and J ends lost 2 bases and 6 bases respectively, with 14 bases between them. Germline CDR1 and CDR2: MNHEY and SVGAGI. DNA for the CDR3: TGTGCCAGCAGTTACAGAGGCAGGGTGAGCGAGCAGTACTTC. Its translation: CASSYRGRVSEQYF.

The chain is built from TRBV5-6 and TRBJ1-2; tentative D call: TRBD1 (6 bases). From germline, CDR1 is SGHDT and CDR2 YYEEEE. The V end lost 5 bases, the J end lost 3 bases, and 14 bases lay between the germline ends. The CDR3 is made up of 14 amino acids. This chain's CDR3 is CASSLPGTYYGYTF. In DNA, the CDR3 is TGTGCCAGCAGTCTCCCCGGGACATACTATGGCTACACCTTC.

The gene calls are TRBV29-1 and TRBJ1-2; D might be TRBD1 (6 bases). CDR1 SQVTM and CDR2 ANQGSEA come from the germline V gene. The CDR3 runs 12 residues. V was cut by 5 bases and J by 7 bases, with 14 bases left in between. The CDR3 region is CSVTSGEGGYTF. In nucleotides, the CDR3 is TGCAGCGTTACGTCAGGGGAGGGTGGCTACACCTTC. The full variable domain, in which reference TRBV29-1 and TRBJ1-2 provide the parts outside the CDR3, is SAVISQKPSRDICQRGTSLTIQCQVDSQVTMMFWYRQQPGQSLTLIATANQGSEATYESGFVIDKFPISRPNLTFSTLTVSNMSPEDSSIYLCSVTSGEGGYTFGSGTRLTVV.

V is TRBV5-1 and J is TRBJ1-1, with 7 bases aligning to TRBD1. The CDR3 loop spans 15 amino acids. J was trimmed by 3 bases and V by 4 bases; bases with no gene match: 9. CDR1 is SGHRS, CDR2 YFSETQ, per germline. Written as DNA, the CDR3 is TGCGCCAGCAGCGCCCGGACAGGTGCGGACACTGAAGCTTTCTTT. Translation: CASSARTGADTEAFF. Based on the CDR3 plus reference TRBV5-1 and TRBJ1-1, the full variable domain is KAGVTQTPRYLIKTRGQQVTLSCSPISGHRSVSWYQQTPGQGLQFLFEYFSETQRNKGNFPGRFSGRQFSNSRSEMNVSTLELGDSALYLCASSARTGADTEAFFGQGTRLTVV.

To note about this clone: Other DNA variants within this sample encode the same CDR3. This chain links TRBV28 with TRBJ1-4; D might be TRBD1 (5 bases). Germline-derived CDR1 and CDR2 are MDHEN and SYDVKM. This CDR3 comprises 15 residues. The V end was cut by 5 bases, the J end by 3 bases, with 13 bases between. CDR3 protein: CASSPQGVANEKLFF. The CDR3 DNA sequence: TGTGCCAGCAGTCCCCAGGGTGTAGCTAATGAAAAACTGTTTTTT.

This sequence joins TRBV11-3 and TRBJ2-1; weak D call: TRBD2 (5 bases). CDR3 length: 13 amino acids. The germline V gene encodes CDR1 SGHNT and CDR2 YENEEA. V lost 5 bases and J lost 4, with 9 bases in between. This chain's CDR3 is CASSGRVYNEQFF. For the CDR3, the DNA is TGTGCCAGCAGCGGGCGGGTTTACAATGAGCAGTTCTTC.

V and J are TRBV5-6 and TRBJ2-3, with 14 bases that match TRBD2. Germline V gene lookup returns CDR1 SGHDT and CDR2 YYEEEE. Unmatched junction bases numbered 10, after V lost 4 bases and J lost 6 bases. The CDR3 covers 17 residues. CDR3 sequence: CASSPLGTSGGEDTQYF. The CDR3 nucleotides are TGTGCCAGCAGCCCGCTGGGGACTAGCGGGGGCGAGGATACGCAGTATTTT.

CDR3 bases: TGCGCCAGCGAGGCGCAGAACACCGGGGAGCTGTTTTTT. Protein product: CASEAQNTGELFF. The J gene is TRBJ2-2, the V gene TRBV5-1; D gene unclear. Germline values: CDR1 SGHRS, CDR2 YFSETQ. V lost 7 bases and J lost 1, with 8 bases in between. The CDR3 sequence is 13 residues long.

This rearrangement joins TRBV6-4 to TRBJ1-3, with D uncertain. The V end lost 0 bases, the J end lost 2 bases, and 5 bases lay between the germline ends. The germline CDR1 and CDR2 sequences are MRHNA and SNTAGT. This CDR3 spans 14 amino acids. This chain's CDR3 is CASSDSHAGNTIYF. CDR3 DNA sequence: TGTGCCAGCAGTGACTCTCATGCTGGAAACACCATATATTTT.

This chain links TRBV7-9 with TRBJ1-1, with a possible D match to TRBD1 (6 bases). CDR3 size: 16 residues. Germline lookup yields CDR1 SEHNR and CDR2 FQNEAQ (reference sequence). The V end lost 5 bases, the J end lost 3 bases, and 19 bases lay between the germline ends. The CDR3 bases are TGTGCCAGCAGCGAGCCCAGGGGTAGCGGGGACACTGAAGCTTTCTTT. It specifies CASSEPRGSGDTEAFF.

This CDR3 reads CASSGQGANTGELFF. CDR3 coding DNA: TGCGCCAGCAGCGGACAGGGGGCGAACACCGGGGAGCTGTTTTTT. The V gene is TRBV10-1, the J gene TRBJ2-2; TRBD1 aligns across 10 bases. The CDR3 spans 15 residues. The J segment lost 0 bases and the V segment lost 6 bases, leaving 1 base of the junction unmatched. The germline V gene encodes CDR1 WNHNN and CDR2 SYGVQD (reference sequence).

This rearrangement joins TRBV5-1 to TRBJ2-1; 7 positions agree with TRBD2. Germline lookup yields CDR1 SGHRS and CDR2 YFSETQ. The CDR3 length is 15 residues. After removal of 4 bases from V and 5 bases from J, the junction contained 9 bases not matched to a gene. The CDR3 reads CASSPRGFRDNEQFF. CDR3 DNA sequence: TGCGCCAGCAGCCCGCGGGGGTTTCGCGACAATGAGCAGTTCTTC.

The V and J genes are TRBV19 and TRBJ2-3; D uncertain. Trimming stripped 5 bases from V and 0 bases from J, with 12 bases between. The CDR3 sequence is 15 residues long. The germline CDR1 and CDR2 sequences are LNHDA and SQIVND (reference sequence). Here the CDR3 reads CASSGLSGSTDTQYF. The CDR3 DNA follows: TGTGCCAGTAGTGGCTTATCCGGGAGCACAGATACGCAGTATTTT.

V is TRBV10-2 and J is TRBJ2-7, with unresolved D. Germline V gene lookup returns CDR1 WSHSY and CDR2 SAAADI. V was shortened by 8 bases and J by 1 base, with 9 bases between the two germline ends. The CDR3 is made up of 12 amino acids. CDR3 region: CASSTQSYEQYF. In nucleotides, the CDR3 is TGCGCCAGCTCCACACAGTCCTACGAGCAGTACTTC.

The chain uses TRBV7-2 and TRBJ1-5; D is possibly TRBD1 (6 bases). This CDR3 comprises 13 residues. Looked up from germline, CDR1 is SGHTA and CDR2 is FQGNSA. V was pared by 3 bases and J by 9 bases, with 12 bases between. The CDR3 loop reads CASSFQGSPPQHF. As DNA, the CDR3 is TGTGCCAGCAGCTTTCAGGGGAGTCCGCCCCAGCATTTT.

This chain uses TRBV6-5 with TRBJ2-7; TRBD2 is a possible D gene (6 bases). The CDR3 is made up of 11 amino acids. V was clipped by 5 bases and J by 5 bases, with 7 bases between them. In germline, CDR1 is MNHEY, CDR2 SVGAGI. Written as DNA, the CDR3 is TGTGCCAGCAGTACGGGGGACGAGCAGTACTTC. Amino acids: CASSTGDEQYF.

The V call is TRBV20-1, the J call TRBJ1-5; tentative D call: TRBD1 (5 bases). CDR3 size: 11 residues. From germline, CDR1 is DFQATT and CDR2 SNEGSKA (reference sequence). With 4 bases removed from V and 5 bases from J, the gap between germline ends came to 6 bases. The CDR3 loop is CSATGDQPQHF. The CDR3 region has the DNA TGCAGTGCTACGGGGGATCAGCCCCAGCATTTT.

V gene TRBV7-9 combines with J gene TRBJ1-2, with D maybe TRBD1 (6 bases). Germline loops: CDR1 SEHNR, CDR2 FQNEAQ (reference sequence). Trimming removed 1 base from V and 6 bases from J, with 9 bases in between. The CDR3 loop spans 13 amino acids. The CDR3 coding sequence is TGTGCCAGCAGCTTAGACAGGGCCAATGGCTACACCTTC. It codes for CASSLDRANGYTF.

The chain joins TRBV9 to TRBJ2-7; D not resolved. The ends were cut back, 0 bases at V and 4 bases at J, with 5 bases in the middle. Germline loops: CDR1 SGDLS, CDR2 YYNGEE. The CDR3 consists of 12 residues. CDR3 sequence reads: CASSVGLYEQYF. In DNA, the CDR3 is TGTGCCAGCAGCGTAGGACTTTACGAGCAGTACTTC.